This TCR beta chain came from a study of shared clonotypes between healthy human individuals. Germline V CDR1 and CDR2: SEHNR, FQNEAQ (reference sequence). The germline V and J ends were trimmed by 5 bases and 2 bases, with 9 bases remaining between them. This CDR3 spans 14 amino acids. Findings and limits, study-wide: A few donors had 5% to 6.5% of their naive CD4 clonotypes in common.

Regarding this clone: Its cognate antigen is unknown.

The data were produced by immunoSEQ multiplex PCR, yet TCRdb's version contains in-frame clones alone and is incomplete. This sample has millions of clones, with around nine tenths found just once. The sequence derives from a man aged 18 to 30 in good health. Specimen: naive CD4+ T cells sorted from blood. Subset denoted: CD45RA+ positively selected. J is TRBJ2-2 and V is TRBV7-9; D may be TRBD1 (6 bases). This CDR3 reads CASSPGHNTGELFF. In DNA, the CDR3 is TGTGCCAGCAGCCCGGGACATAACACCGGGGAGCTGTTTTTT.